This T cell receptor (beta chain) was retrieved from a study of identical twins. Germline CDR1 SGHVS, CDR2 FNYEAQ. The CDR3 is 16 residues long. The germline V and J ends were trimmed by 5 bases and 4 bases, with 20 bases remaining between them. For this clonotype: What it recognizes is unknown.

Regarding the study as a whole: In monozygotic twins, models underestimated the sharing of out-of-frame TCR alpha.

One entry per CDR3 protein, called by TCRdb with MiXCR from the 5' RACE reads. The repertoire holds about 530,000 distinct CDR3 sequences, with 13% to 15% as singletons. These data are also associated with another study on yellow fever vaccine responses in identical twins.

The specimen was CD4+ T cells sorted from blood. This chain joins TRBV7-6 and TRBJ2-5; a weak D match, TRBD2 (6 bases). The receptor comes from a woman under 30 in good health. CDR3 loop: CASSPIGTPFGETQYF. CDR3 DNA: TGTGCCAGCAGCCCCATCGGGACTCCTTTTGGAGAGACCCAGTACTTC.